Shown below are 15 T cell receptor beta chains from a single sample sequenced in a study of cytomegalovirus exposure and HLA in healthy donors. PCR used 60 Vbeta primers and 13 Jbeta primers. Profiling relied on immunoSEQ multiplex PCR, and the TCRdb table lists in-frame clones only, not all of them. Here the sample spans over 150,000 clones, roughly 80% being singletons. The sequenced sample consisted of PBMCs. The source is a male donor in good health and CMV-seronegative.

This chain joins TRBV9 and TRBJ2-2, with D uncertain. Germline assignment: CDR1 SGDLS and CDR2 YYNGEE. This CDR3 is built from 13 residues. Trimming stripped 0 bases from V and 6 bases from J, with 6 bases between. In DNA, the CDR3 is TGTGCCAGCAGCGTAGCGTTTTCCGGGGAGCTGTTTTTT. This encodes CASSVAFSGELFF.

For this clone: The germline gene is not matched at one end of the junction; a read error may be the cause. Other nucleotide sequences from this sample produce the same CDR3. The rearrangement joins TRBV6-5 to TRBJ1-2; 8 nucleotides align to TRBD1. The CDR3 runs to 15 residues. Germline CDR1 is MNHEY and CDR2 is SVGAGI. As DNA, the CDR3 is TGCGCCAGCAGTTACTCCCGGGACAGGTTTTATGGCTACACCTTC. This codes for CASSYSRDRFYGYTF.

On this clone: Mismatch with germline at one junction end may stem from a read error. CDR3 nucleotide sequence: TGTGCCAACAGCCAGGACATTCAGAACACTGAAGCTTTCTTT. Protein sequence: CANSQDIQNTEAFF. V is TRBV11-1 and J is TRBJ1-1; weak D call: TRBD1 (5 bases). Germline CDR1 is SGHAT and CDR2 is FQDESV (reference sequence). The CDR3 contains 14 residues. The full variable domain, with the rest looked up from reference TRBV11-1 and TRBJ1-1, is EAEVAQSPRYKITEKSQAVAFWCDPISGHATLYWYRQILGQGPELLVQFQDESVVDDSQLPKDRFSAERLKGVDSTLKIQPAELGDSAMYLCANSQDIQNTEAFFGQGTRLTVV.

A single count supports this clone. The V and J genes are TRBV9 and TRBJ1-2; the D is unclear. CDR1 SGDLS and CDR2 YYNGEE come from the germline V gene. This CDR3 is 14 amino acids long. Trimming shortened V by 0 bases and J by 8 bases, and 14 bases separated the two germline ends. Here the CDR3 reads CASSVDSLGWGYTF. The CDR3 DNA reads as TGTGCCAGCAGCGTAGACAGCCTTGGTTGGGGCTACACCTTC.

V and J are TRBV28 and TRBJ2-7, with D possibly TRBD1 on 5 matching bases. V was trimmed by 3 bases and J by 6 bases, leaving 15 bases between them. The CDR3 consists of 14 residues. Looked up from germline, CDR1 is MDHEN and CDR2 is SYDVKM. The CDR3 nucleotides read TGTGCCAGCAGTTTTTGCCAGGGCTCATGCGAGCAGTACTTC. This gives the protein CASSFCQGSCEQYF.

The rearrangement links TRBV13 to TRBJ2-4; possible D gene TRBD2, 7 bases. Germline CDR1 is PRHDT and CDR2 is FYEKMQ (reference sequence). This CDR3 has 19 amino acids. V was cut by 5 bases and J by 1 base, with 24 bases left in between. For the CDR3, the DNA is TGTGCCAGCAGCCCAGGGGAGTTAGGCGGGAGCGGGGCCAAAAACATTCAGTACTTC. Translated, it gives CASSPGELGGSGAKNIQYF.

This clone was found once. The chain's CDR3 is CASSLPRRELFF. In DNA form, the CDR3 reads TGTGCCAGCAGCCTACCCCGTCGGGAGCTGTTTTTT. J is TRBJ2-2 and V is TRBV11-2; D not certain. V gave up 5 bases and J gave up 9 bases, with 10 bases separating them. Germline-derived CDR1 and CDR2 are SGHAT and FQNNGV. This CDR3 has 12 amino acids.

The chain carries TRBV19 and TRBJ2-5, with D possibly being TRBD2 (5 bases). The CDR3 covers 14 residues. V lost 5 bases and J lost 2, with 12 bases in between. Germline values: CDR1 LNHDA, CDR2 SQIVND (reference sequence). CDR3 amino acids: CASSLRGPQETQYF. CDR3 nucleotide sequence: TGTGCCAGTAGTCTAAGAGGGCCACAAGAGACCCAGTACTTC.

This clone occurred a few times. The chain is built from TRBV6-6 and TRBJ1-2, with D unresolved. Germline loops: CDR1 MNHNY, CDR2 SVGAGI (reference sequence). V lost 3 bases and J lost 1, with 6 bases in between. CDR3 length: 13 residues. The CDR3 nucleotides are TGTGCCAGCAGTTATGGAGATAACTATGGCTACACCTTC. Translating it yields CASSYGDNYGYTF.

The rearrangement joins TRBV27 to TRBJ2-2, with 7 bases aligning to TRBD1. Trimming at V came to 5 bases and at J to 4 bases, leaving 7 bases not matched to a gene. The CDR3 extends over 15 amino acids. Germline V gene sequence: CDR1 MNHEY, CDR2 SMNVEV (reference sequence). DNA of the CDR3: TGTGCCAGCAGTCCTACCGGACAGGCCACCGGGGAGCTGTTTTTT. Its translation is CASSPTGQATGELFF.

The rearrangement links TRBV28 to TRBJ1-1, with 10 bases lining up with TRBD1. J lost 4 bases, V lost 4 bases, and 6 bases had no gene match. Germline values: CDR1 MDHEN, CDR2 SYDVKM. This CDR3 has 15 amino acids. The CDR3 sequence is CASSSTGGAVTEAFF. CDR3 DNA: TGTGCCAGCAGTTCGACAGGGGGCGCGGTCACTGAAGCTTTCTTT.

The chain uses TRBV19 and TRBJ2-5; TRBD1 might be the D (5 bases). Trimming took off 5 bases at V and 4 bases at J, with 17 bases between the two ends. CDR1 and CDR2 (germline): LNHDA, SQIVND (reference sequence). This CDR3 comprises 15 residues. The CDR3 nucleotides are TGTGCCAGTAGTTGGGCACTGGCTCAGGGAGAGACCCAGTACTTC. Translating gives CASSWALAQGETQYF. Filled out from reference TRBV19 and TRBJ2-5, the complete variable domain reads DGGITQSPKYLFRKEGQNVTLSCEQNLNHDAMYWYRQDPGQGLRLIYYSQIVNDFQKGDIAEGYSVSREKKESFPLTVTSAQKNPTAFYLCASSWALAQGETQYFGPGTRLLVL.

The rearrangement joins TRBV21-1 to TRBJ1-3; no DNA check was done on the table's D call, TRBD1. TRBV21-1 counts as a pseudogene. The CDR3 length is 16 residues. CDR3 residues: CASRTRTGDSGNTIYF. CDR3 bases: TGTGCCAGCAGAACTAGGACAGGGGACTCTGGAAACACCATATATTTT.

The gene calls are TRBV11-2 and TRBJ2-7; 12 bases line up with TRBD2. V was clipped by 3 bases and J by 0 bases; unmatched bases: 9. CDR1 is SGHAT, CDR2 FQNNGV, per germline. The CDR3 contains 18 residues. CDR3 protein: CASSFSGTSGSSSYEQYF. The CDR3 nucleotides read TGTGCCAGCAGCTTCTCCGGGACTAGCGGGTCCAGCTCCTACGAGCAGTACTTC.

This clone has just a few counts. The chain recombines TRBV6-1 with TRBJ1-5, with D possibly being TRBD1 (6 bases). The CDR3 extends over 14 amino acids. The germline gives CDR1 MNHNS, CDR2 SASEGT. The V gene lost 3 bases and the J gene lost 5 bases, with 11 bases spanning the gap. The CDR3 spells CASSEASGDQPQHF. In nucleotides, the CDR3 is TGTGCCAGCAGTGAGGCCTCAGGGGATCAGCCCCAGCATTTT.